This T cell receptor beta chain comes out of a study of blood T cell repertoires in COVID-19. Turning to the study itself: The United States, Italy and Spain provided the acute and convalescent COVID-19 samples. T cells, B-cell-depleted T cells, or PBMCs provided the cDNA or gDNA that served as material.

Trimming took 1 base from V and 5 from J, leaving 11 bases between them. The CDR3 length is 14 residues. Germline CDR1 SEHNR, CDR2 FQNEAQ (reference sequence). Original processing methods: How many nucleated cells were present was estimated from reference gene primer amplification. Assay: immunoSEQ multiplex PCR; the TCRdb copy retains only in-frame clones and omits some. The D gene and trimming were derived from the DNA, and the V and J assignments and clone size from that table. The sample has 80,000 or so clones, about four fifths seen once. This TCR derives from a woman aged 80 or older with acute or convalescent COVID-19. Sequences were obtained from peripheral blood. V usage is TRBV7-9 and J usage is TRBJ1-2, with a weak D call TRBD1 (6 bases). CDR3 sequence reads: CASSLEDRLYGYTF. DNA for the CDR3: TGTGCCAGCAGCTTAGAAGACAGGCTTTATGGCTACACCTTC.